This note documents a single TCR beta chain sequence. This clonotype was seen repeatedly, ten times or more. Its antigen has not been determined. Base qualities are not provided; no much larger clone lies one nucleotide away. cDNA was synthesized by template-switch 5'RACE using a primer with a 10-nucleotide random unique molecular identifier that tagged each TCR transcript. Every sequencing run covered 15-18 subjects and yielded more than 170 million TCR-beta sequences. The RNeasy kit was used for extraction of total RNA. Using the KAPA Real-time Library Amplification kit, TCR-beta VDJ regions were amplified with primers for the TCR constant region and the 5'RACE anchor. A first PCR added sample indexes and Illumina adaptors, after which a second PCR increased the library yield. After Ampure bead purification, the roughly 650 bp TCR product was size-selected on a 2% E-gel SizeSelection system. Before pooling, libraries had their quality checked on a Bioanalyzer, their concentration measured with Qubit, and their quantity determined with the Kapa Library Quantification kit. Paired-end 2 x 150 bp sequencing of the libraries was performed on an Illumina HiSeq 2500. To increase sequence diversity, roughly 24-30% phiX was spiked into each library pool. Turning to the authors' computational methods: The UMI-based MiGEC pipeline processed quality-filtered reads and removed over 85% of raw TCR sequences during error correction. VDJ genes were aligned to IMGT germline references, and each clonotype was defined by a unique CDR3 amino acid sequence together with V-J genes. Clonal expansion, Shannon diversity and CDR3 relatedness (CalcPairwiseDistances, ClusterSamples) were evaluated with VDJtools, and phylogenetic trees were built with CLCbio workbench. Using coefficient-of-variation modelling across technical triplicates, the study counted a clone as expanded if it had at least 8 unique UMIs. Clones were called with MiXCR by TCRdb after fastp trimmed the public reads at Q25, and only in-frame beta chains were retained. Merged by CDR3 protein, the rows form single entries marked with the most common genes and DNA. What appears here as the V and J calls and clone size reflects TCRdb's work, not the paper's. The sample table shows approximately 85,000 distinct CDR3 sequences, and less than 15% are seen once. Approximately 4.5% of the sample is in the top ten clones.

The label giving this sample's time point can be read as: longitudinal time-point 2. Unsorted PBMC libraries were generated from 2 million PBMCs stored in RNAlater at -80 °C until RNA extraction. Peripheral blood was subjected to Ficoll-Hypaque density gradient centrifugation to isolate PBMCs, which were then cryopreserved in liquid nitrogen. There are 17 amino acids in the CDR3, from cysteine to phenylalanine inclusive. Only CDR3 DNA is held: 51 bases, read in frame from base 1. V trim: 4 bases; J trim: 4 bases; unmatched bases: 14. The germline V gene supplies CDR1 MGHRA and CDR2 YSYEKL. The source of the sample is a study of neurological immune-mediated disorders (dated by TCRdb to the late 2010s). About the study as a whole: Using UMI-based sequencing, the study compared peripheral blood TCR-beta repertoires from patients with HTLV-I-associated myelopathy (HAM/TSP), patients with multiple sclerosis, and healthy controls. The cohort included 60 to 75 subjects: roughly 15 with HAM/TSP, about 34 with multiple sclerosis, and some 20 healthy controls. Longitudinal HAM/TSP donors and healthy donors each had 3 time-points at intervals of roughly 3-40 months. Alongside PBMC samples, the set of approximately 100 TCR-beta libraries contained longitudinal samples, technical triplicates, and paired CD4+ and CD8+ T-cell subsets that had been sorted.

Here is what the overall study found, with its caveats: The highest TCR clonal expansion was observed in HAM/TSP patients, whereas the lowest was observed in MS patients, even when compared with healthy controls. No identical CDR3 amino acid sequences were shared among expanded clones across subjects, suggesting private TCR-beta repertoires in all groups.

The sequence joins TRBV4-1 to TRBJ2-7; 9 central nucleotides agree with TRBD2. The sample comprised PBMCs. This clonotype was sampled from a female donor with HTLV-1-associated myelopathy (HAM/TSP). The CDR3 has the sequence CASSPSGDPRPTYEQYF. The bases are TGCGCCAGCAGCCCTAGCGGGGACCCGCGACCCACATACGAGCAGTACTTC.